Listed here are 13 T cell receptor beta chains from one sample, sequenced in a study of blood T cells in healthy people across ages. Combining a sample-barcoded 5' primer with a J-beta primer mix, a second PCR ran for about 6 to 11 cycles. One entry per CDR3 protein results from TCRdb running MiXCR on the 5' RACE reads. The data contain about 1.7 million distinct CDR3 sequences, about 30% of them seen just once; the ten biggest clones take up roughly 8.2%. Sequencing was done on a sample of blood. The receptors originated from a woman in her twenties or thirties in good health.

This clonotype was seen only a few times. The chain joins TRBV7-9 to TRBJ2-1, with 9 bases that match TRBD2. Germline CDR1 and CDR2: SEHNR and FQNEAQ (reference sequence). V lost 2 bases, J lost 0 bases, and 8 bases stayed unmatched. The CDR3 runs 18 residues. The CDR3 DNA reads TGTGCCAGCAGCTTAAGGAAGTCTAGCGGGAACTCCTACAATGAGCAGTTCTTC. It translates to CASSLRKSSGNSYNEQFF.

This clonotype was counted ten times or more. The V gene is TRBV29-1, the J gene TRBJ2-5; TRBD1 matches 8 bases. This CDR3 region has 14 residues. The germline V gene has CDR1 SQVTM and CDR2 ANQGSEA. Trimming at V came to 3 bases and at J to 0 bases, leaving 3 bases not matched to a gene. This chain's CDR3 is CSVEDRVHQETQYF. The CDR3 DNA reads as TGCAGCGTTGAGGACAGGGTGCACCAAGAGACCCAGTACTTC. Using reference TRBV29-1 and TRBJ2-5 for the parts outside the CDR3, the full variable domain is SAVISQKPSRDICQRGTSLTIQCQVDSQVTMMFWYRQQPGQSLTLIATANQGSEATYESGFVIDKFPISRPNLTFSTLTVSNMSPEDSSIYLCSVEDRVHQETQYFGPGTRLLVL.

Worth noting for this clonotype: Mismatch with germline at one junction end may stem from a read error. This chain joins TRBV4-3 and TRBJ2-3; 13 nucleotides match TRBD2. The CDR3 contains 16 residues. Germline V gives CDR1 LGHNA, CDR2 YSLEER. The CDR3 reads CTSSQELAGGPDTQYF. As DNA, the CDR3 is TGCACCAGCAGCCAGGAACTAGCGGGAGGGCCAGATACGCAGTATTTT.

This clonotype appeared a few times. The CDR3 nucleotides are TGCGCCAGCAGCGCCGCCCGAGGACAGGAGGGAGCTTTCTTT. Protein sequence: CASSAARGQEGAFF. V gene TRBV5-1 combines with J gene TRBJ1-1; 7 positions match TRBD1. This CDR3 has 14 amino acids. From germline, CDR1 is SGHRS and CDR2 YFSETQ. Trimming at V came to 4 bases and at J to 10 bases, leaving 13 bases not matched to a gene.

As DNA, the CDR3 is TGTGCCAACAGTTTGGGAAGGGGGGCCTACGAGCAGTACTTC. Translation gives CANSLGRGAYEQYF. The chain has TRBV7-2 and TRBJ2-7, with D perhaps matching TRBD1 or TRBD2 (6 bases each). Trimming shortened V by 10 bases and J by 2 bases, and 18 bases separated the two germline ends. The CDR3 spans 14 residues. Germline values: CDR1 SGHTA, CDR2 FQGNSA.

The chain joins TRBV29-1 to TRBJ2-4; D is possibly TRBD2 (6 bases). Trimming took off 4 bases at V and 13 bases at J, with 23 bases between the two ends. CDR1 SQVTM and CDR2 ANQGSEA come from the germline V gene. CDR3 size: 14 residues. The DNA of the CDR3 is TGCAGCGTTGCCGCGTTTGGTAGCGGCAATGAGCAGTACTTC. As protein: CSVAAFGSGNEQYF.

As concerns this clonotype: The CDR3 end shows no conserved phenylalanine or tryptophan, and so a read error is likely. The CDR3 sequence: CSAKGAGGTYAAFL. The CDR3 nucleotides are TGCAGTGCTAAGGGAGCCGGCGGGACATATGCAGCTTTCTTG. The chain uses TRBV20-1 and TRBJ1-1; D might be TRBD1 (6 bases). This CDR3 spans 14 amino acids. Germline CDR1 is DFQATT and CDR2 is SNEGSKA (reference sequence). V was cut by 4 bases and J by 10 bases, with 22 bases left in between.

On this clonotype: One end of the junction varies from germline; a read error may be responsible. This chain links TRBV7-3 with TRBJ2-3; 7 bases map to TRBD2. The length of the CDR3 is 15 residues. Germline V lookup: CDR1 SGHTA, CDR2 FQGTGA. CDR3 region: CVSSQGPAGTDTQYF. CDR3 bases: TGTGTCAGCAGCCAAGGGCCAGCGGGGACAGATACGCAGTATTTT.

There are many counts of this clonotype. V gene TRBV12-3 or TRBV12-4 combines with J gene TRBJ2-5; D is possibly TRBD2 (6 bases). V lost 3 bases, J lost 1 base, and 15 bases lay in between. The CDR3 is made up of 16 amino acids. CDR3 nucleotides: TGTGCCAGCAGTTTCTGGAGGGGTGGGGGCCAAGAGACCCAGTACTTC. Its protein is CASSFWRGGGQETQYF.

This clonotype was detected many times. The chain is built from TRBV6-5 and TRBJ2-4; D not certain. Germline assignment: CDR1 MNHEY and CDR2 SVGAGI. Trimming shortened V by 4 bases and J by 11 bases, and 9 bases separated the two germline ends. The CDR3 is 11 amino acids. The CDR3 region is CASSSDGVQYF. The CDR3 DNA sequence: TGTGCCAGCAGTTCGGACGGCGTTCAGTACTTC.

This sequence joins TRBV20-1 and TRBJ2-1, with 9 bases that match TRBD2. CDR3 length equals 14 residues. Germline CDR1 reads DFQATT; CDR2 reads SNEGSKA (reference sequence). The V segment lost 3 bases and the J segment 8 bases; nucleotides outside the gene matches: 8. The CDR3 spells CSARRAGGVDEQFF. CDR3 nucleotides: TGCAGTGCTAGGAGGGCGGGGGGGGTTGATGAGCAGTTCTTC.

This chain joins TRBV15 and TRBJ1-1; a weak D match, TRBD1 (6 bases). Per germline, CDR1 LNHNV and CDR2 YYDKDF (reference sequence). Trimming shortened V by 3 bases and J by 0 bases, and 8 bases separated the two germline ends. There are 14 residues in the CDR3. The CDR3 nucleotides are TGTGCCACCAGCAGCCGACAGGTGAACACTGAAGCTTTCTTT. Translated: CATSSRQVNTEAFF.

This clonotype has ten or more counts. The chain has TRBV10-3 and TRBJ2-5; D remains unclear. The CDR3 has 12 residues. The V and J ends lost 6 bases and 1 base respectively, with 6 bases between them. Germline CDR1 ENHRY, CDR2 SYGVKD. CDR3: CAIRSSQETQYF. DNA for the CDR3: TGTGCCATCAGATCTAGCCAAGAGACCCAGTACTTC.